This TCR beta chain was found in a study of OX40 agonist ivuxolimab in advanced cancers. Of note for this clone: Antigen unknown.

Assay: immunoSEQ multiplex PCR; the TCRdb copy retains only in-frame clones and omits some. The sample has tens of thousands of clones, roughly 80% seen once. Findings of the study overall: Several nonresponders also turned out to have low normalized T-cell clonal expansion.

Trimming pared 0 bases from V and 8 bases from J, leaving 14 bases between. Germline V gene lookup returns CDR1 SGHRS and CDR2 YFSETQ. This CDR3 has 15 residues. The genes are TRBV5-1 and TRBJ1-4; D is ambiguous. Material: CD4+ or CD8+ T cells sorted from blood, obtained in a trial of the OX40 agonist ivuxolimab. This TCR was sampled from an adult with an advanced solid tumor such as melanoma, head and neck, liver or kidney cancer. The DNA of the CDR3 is TGCGCCAGCAGCTTGGCCGGTAGGGCAGCCGAAAAACTGTTTTTT. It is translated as CASSLAGRAAEKLFF.